This T cell receptor beta chain was sequenced in a study of technical replicates of blood from several donors. With 5 bases clipped from V and 3 bases from J, the junction kept 9 bases outside the gene matches. In germline, CDR1 is SNHLY, CDR2 FYNNEI. The CDR3 has 15 residues. Assay: immunoSEQ multiplex PCR; the TCRdb copy retains only in-frame clones and omits some. The sample records roughly 74,000 clones, roughly 90% being singletons. The sequence was collected from a human donor in good health. V is TRBV2 and J is TRBJ2-7, with TRBD1 identical over 8 bases. The sequenced sample consisted of T cells isolated from PBMCs. CDR3: CASSSDRGNYYEQYF. The DNA for the CDR3 is TGTGCCAGCAGTTCCGACAGGGGAAACTACTACGAGCAGTACTTC.